The source of this T cell receptor (beta chain) is a study of blood T cell repertoires in COVID-19. Study-level information: The United States, Italy and Spain were the sources of the acute and convalescent COVID-19 samples. From T cells, B-cell-depleted T cells, or PBMCs came the material, which was cDNA or gDNA.

CDR3 length: 13 amino acids. V was cut by 5 bases and J by 4 bases, with 11 bases left in between. Germline V CDR1 and CDR2: LNHDA, SQIVND (reference sequence). As originally analysed: The assay estimated nucleated cells by amplifying reference gene primers. Only in-frame clones appear in the TCRdb table, and some are missing; sequencing was by immunoSEQ multiplex PCR. V, J and clone size are taken as reported in that table, and D and trimming were inferred from the DNA itself. The sample shows about 270,000 clones, about nine tenths of them seen only once. Sequenced sample: peripheral blood. The clonotype was recovered from a man aged 40-50 years with active or convalescent COVID-19. The chain carries TRBV19 and TRBJ1-2, with D unclear. The CDR3 nucleotides read TGTGCCAGTAGTGATAGACACGTCTATGGCTACACCTTC. It encodes CASSDRHVYGYTF.